This section outlines one TCR beta chain sequence together with its context. This entry is derived from a study of T-cell reconstitution after alpha-beta-depleted transplantation in children. This CDR3 has 12 residues. Trimming took off 7 bases at V and 7 bases at J, with 14 bases between the two ends. Germline V gene sequence: CDR1 DFQATT, CDR2 SNEGSKA (reference sequence). Unique molecular identifiers were incorporated when the TCRbeta library was constructed. TCRdb re-analysed the PCR reads in MiXCR, keeping a single row per CDR3 protein. The sample includes some 590,000 distinct CDR3 sequences, roughly a tenth seen only once; the top ten take less than 5%.

Sequencing was performed on PBMCs from the stem cell graft donor, taken from the stem cell graft. The clonotype was recovered from a human donor who donated a stem cell graft to a child with acute myeloid leukemia. The rearrangement uses TRBV20-1 and TRBJ2-1; the D gene is possibly TRBD2 (5 bases). The CDR3 here is CSVTHTGNEQFF. The CDR3 nucleotides are TGCAGTGTAACCCACACGGGGAATGAGCAGTTCTTC.